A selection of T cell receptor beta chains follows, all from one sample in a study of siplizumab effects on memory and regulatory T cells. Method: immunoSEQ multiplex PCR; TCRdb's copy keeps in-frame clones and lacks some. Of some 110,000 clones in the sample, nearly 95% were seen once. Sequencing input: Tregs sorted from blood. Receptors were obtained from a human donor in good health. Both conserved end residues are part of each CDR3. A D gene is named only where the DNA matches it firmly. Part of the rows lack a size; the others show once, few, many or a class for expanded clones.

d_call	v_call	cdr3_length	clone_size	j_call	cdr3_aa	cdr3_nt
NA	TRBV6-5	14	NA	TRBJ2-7	CASSYGWGDYEQYF	TGTGCCAGCAGTTACGGGTGGGGTGACTACGAGCAGTACTTC
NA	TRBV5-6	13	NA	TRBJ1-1	CASSFDRNTEAFF	TGTGCCAGCAGCTTCGACAGGAACACTGAAGCTTTCTTT
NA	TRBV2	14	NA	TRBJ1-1	CASRASGGGFSAFF	TGTGCCAGCAGGGCCAGTGGGGGGGGATTCTCCGCTTTCTTT
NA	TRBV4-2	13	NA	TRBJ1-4	CASSQDVLEKLFF	TGTGCCAGCAGCCAAGATGTACTTGAAAAACTGTTTTTT
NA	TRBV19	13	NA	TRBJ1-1	CASKTPTSTEAFF	TGTGCCAGTAAGACCCCTACTTCCACTGAAGCTTTCTTT
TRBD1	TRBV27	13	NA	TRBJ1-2	CASSRTGTGGYTF	TGTGCCAGCAGTAGGACAGGGACGGGTGGCTACACCTTC
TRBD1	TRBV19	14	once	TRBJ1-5	CASSSGQGNQPQHF	TGTGCCAGTAGTAGTGGACAGGGGAATCAGCCCCAGCATTTT
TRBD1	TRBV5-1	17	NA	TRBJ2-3	CASSLEVGQGARNTQYF	TGCGCCAGCAGCTTGGAAGTAGGGCAGGGGGCGCGAAATACGCAGTATTTT
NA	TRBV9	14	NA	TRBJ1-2	CASSVGDHNYGYTF	TGTGCCAGCAGCGTAGGGGACCATAACTATGGCTACACCTTC
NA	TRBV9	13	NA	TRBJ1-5	CASSVDPISPQHF	TGTGCCAGCAGCGTAGACCCCATCTCGCCCCAGCATTTT
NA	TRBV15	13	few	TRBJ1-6	CATSREAYSPLHF	TGTGCCACCAGCAGAGAGGCGTATTCACCCCTCCACTTT
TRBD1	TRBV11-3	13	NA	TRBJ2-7	CASSRLDRAEQYF	TGTGCCAGCAGCCGACTGGACAGGGCCGAGCAGTACTTC
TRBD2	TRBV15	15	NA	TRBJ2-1	CATSLRAGVGNEQFF	TGTGCCACCAGCCTAAGAGCGGGAGTGGGTAATGAGCAGTTCTTC
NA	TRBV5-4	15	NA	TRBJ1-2	CASSLVGRANYGYTF	TGTGCCAGCAGCTTGGTTGGCAGAGCTAACTATGGCTACACCTTC
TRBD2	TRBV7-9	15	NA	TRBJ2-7	CASSLTGGNLYEQYF	TGTGCCAGCAGCTTAACGGGAGGAAACCTCTACGAGCAGTACTTC
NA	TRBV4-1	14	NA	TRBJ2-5	CASSRHSSLGTQYF	TGCGCCAGCAGCCGCCACTCCTCCCTGGGGACCCAGTACTTC
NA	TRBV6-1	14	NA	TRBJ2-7	CASSRDWVAYEQYF	TGTGCCAGCAGTCGGGACTGGGTTGCTTACGAGCAGTACTTC
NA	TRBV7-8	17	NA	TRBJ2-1	CASSSRVGQGGYNEQFF	TGTGCCAGCAGCTCTAGGGTAGGACAGGGAGGGTACAATGAGCAGTTCTTC
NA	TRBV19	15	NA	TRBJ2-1	CASSIEGGSYNEQFF	TGTGCCAGTAGTATAGAGGGAGGCTCCTACAATGAGCAGTTCTTC
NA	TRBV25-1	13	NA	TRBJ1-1	CASRSQENTEAFF	TGTGCCAGCAGGTCCCAGGAGAACACTGAAGCTTTCTTT
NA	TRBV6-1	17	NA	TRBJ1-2	CASSAPGAILQNYGYTF	TGTGCCAGCAGTGCCCCCGGGGCGATACTCCAAAACTATGGCTACACCTTC
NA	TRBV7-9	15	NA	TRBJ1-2	CASSPWGGVGYGYTF	TGTGCCAGCAGCCCTTGGGGGGGAGTAGGCTATGGCTACACCTTC
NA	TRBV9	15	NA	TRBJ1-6	CASSVEGEPNSPLHF	TGTGCCAGCAGCGTAGAGGGGGAACCCAATTCACCCCTCCACTTT
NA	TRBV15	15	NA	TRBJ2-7	CATSRGPGHLDEQYF	TGTGCCACCAGCAGAGGTCCGGGACATTTAGACGAGCAGTACTTC
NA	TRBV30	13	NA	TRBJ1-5	CAWNRGQGQPQHF	TGTGCCTGGAACCGGGGCCAAGGGCAGCCCCAGCATTTT
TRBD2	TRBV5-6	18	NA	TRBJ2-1	CASSLGRTSGGRPWEQFF	TGTGCCAGCAGCTTGGGCCGGACTAGCGGGGGGAGGCCATGGGAGCAGTTCTTC